What follows are 15 T cell receptor delta chains derived from one specimen sequenced in a study of γδ T cells in repeated Plasmodium falciparum infection. TCRdb called clones anew from the multiplex PCR reads with CATT. Altogether tens of thousands of delta-chain clones are present, roughly 0.98% being singletons, with the ten largest covering 9.6%. Vgamma9/Vdelta2+ and Vdelta2-negative gammadelta T cells were flow-sorted from PBMC for bulk sequencing. Sequencing was done on a sample of gamma-delta T cells from blood. These receptor sequences come from a pool of human donors (malaria-infected and uninfected, not separated).

A remark on this clone: The amino acid sequence in TCRdb belongs to a much larger clone and departs from this DNA's translation at residue 4, likely a sequencing read error; the sequence shown is translated from the DNA. J is TRDJ1 and V is TRDV1, with 7 nucleotides matching TRDD3. The J gene, left out of TCRdb, was set here by checking the DNA against germline. Unmatched junction bases numbered 37, after V lost 7 bases and J lost 2 bases. The CDR3 is made up of 24 amino acids. The germline gives CDR1 TSWWSYY, CDR2 QGS. Written as DNA, the CDR3 is TGTGCTCTTGAGGCCAGATCCACGCCTTCGCTCCTGGAATGGGGGAAGGTAGGGACCGATAAACTCATCTTT. This sequence encodes CALEARSTPSLLEWGKVGTDKLIF.

This clone was detected only a few times. TCRdb lists the protein of a much larger clone for this DNA, which differs at residue 9, so this is likely a read error; the protein given here is translated from the DNA itself. The genes are TRDV2 and TRDJ1; unclear D gene. The J gene was missing in TCRdb and was found by matching the end of the DNA to germline. V was shortened by 0 bases and J by 0 bases, with 10 bases between the two germline ends. The CDR3 covers 15 residues. CDR1 GEAIGNYY and CDR2 EKD come from the germline V gene. The CDR3 DNA is TGTGCCTGTGACACCGCATCCCGTGACACCGATAAACTCATCTTT. Its protein is CACDTASRDTDKLIF.

This clone appeared many times. Additional DNA sequences in this sample encode the identical CDR3. This rearrangement joins TRDV1 to TRDJ1, with D hard to call. Germline lookup yields CDR1 TSWWSYY and CDR2 QGS. Trimming removed 3 bases from V and 4 bases from J, with 9 bases in between. The CDR3 totals 13 residues. The CDR3 reads CALGESLGDKLIF. The CDR3 DNA is TGTGCTCTTGGGGAGTCTCTCGGCGATAAACTCATCTTT.

As to this clone: TCRdb attributes to this sequence the protein of a much larger clone, which differs from the DNA translation at residue 15; a read error is likely, and the protein displayed is translated from the DNA. The J gene is TRDJ2, the V gene TRDV1, with TRDD3 matching 11 bases. TCRdb supplies no J gene; here it was assigned by aligning the nucleotide sequence to germline. The germline CDR1 and CDR2 sequences are TSWWSYY and QGS. The V segment lost 2 bases and the J segment 8 bases; nucleotides outside the gene matches: 25. This CDR3 spans 22 amino acids. CDR3 sequence reads: CALGEIFPYWGISAQAVAQLFF. DNA for the CDR3: TGTGCTCTTGGGGAAATCTTCCCGTACTGGGGGATATCGGCTCAAGCCGTGGCACAACTCTTCTTT.

About this clone itself: The protein given by TCRdb reflects a much larger clone and differs at residue 22 from this DNA's translation, likely from a read error; the protein shown is the DNA's translation. The CDR3: CALGELQSSYTKTGGYASSPDRLIF. The CDR3 DNA is TGTGCTCTTGGGGAACTACAGTCTTCCTACACAAAAACTGGGGGATACGCGTCCTCCCCCGATAGACTCATCTTT. The chain carries TRDV1 and TRDJ1, with TRDD3 matching 13 bases. TCRdb records no J gene; here it was assigned by comparing the DNA to germline. The CDR3 covers 25 residues. Looked up from germline, CDR1 is TSWWSYY and CDR2 is QGS.

Comment on this clone: TCRdb's protein for this DNA is that of a much larger clone and differs from the translation at residue 14, likely a read error; the protein shown is the DNA translation. V gene TRDV2 combines with J gene TRDJ1, with TRDD3 matching 8 bases. No J gene is reported in TCRdb; it was inferred here by comparing the DNA with germline. Germline CDR1 reads GEAIGNYY; CDR2 reads EKD. The CDR3 is 21 amino acids. V lost 1 base and J lost 0; bases outside the gene matches: 21. The CDR3 region has the DNA TGTGCCTGTGACACTCTCACTACTGGGGGCCTACCCGCTAACTACACCGATAAACTCATCTTT. This translates into CACDTLTTGGLPANYTDKLIF.

A note on this clone: The TCRdb record carries a much larger clone's protein, which differs from this DNA's translation at residue 13; a read error is the likely cause, and the protein listed here is the DNA translation. V and J are TRDV1 and TRDJ1; D possibly corresponds to TRDD3 (5 bases). The J gene, left out of TCRdb, was set here by checking the DNA against germline. The length of the CDR3 is 22 residues. CDR1 and CDR2 (germline): TSWWSYY, QGS. V dropped 0 bases and J dropped 0 bases, with 29 bases sitting between them. CDR3 bases: TGTGCTCTTGGGGAACTCGGGCTCGAACGATGGATATGCGAACGATACACCGATAAACTCATCTTT. It specifies CALGELGLERWICERYTDKLIF.

Points on this clone: The TCRdb record carries a much larger clone's protein, which differs from this DNA's translation at residue 12; a read error is the likely cause, and the protein listed here is the DNA translation. The rearrangement links TRDV1 to TRDJ1; 13 bases align to TRDD3. TCRdb gives no J gene; it was assigned here by matching the DNA to germline. The CDR3 loop spans 25 amino acids. Trimming removed 0 bases from V and 3 bases from J; junction bases left unmatched: 28. Germline V lookup: CDR1 TSWWSYY, CDR2 QGS. DNA of the CDR3: TGTGCTCTTGGGGAACTACAGTCTTCCTACACAAGAACTGGGGGATACGCGTCCTCCCCCGATAAACTCATCTTT. Translated, it gives CALGELQSSYTRTGGYASSPDKLIF.

This clone has more than one count but fewer than ten. With a far larger clone one base away, a read error is the likely cause. In the same sample, other DNA sequences code for this CDR3. V is TRDV1 and J is TRDJ1, with D tentatively TRDD3 (6 bases). Germline lookup yields CDR1 TSWWSYY and CDR2 QGS. With 5 bases removed from V and 0 bases from J, the gap between germline ends came to 13 bases. The length of the CDR3 is 15 residues. The CDR3 nucleotides are TGTGCTCTTGGGCTCCCCTGGGGTAACACCGATAAACTCATCTTT. Protein sequence: CALGLPWGNTDKLIF.

This clone was observed a handful of times. A far larger clone is one base from this, pointing to a likely read error. The same CDR3 is also encoded by other DNA sequences in this sample. The chain has TRDV2 and TRDJ1; 8 positions match TRDD3. Per the germline V gene, CDR1 is GEAIGNYY and CDR2 is EKD. The CDR3 is 15 residues long. DNA of the CDR3: TGTGCTTGTGAAAAACTGGGGGCCAAGGGGGATAAACTCATCTTT. This encodes CACEKLGAKGDKLIF.

V usage is TRDV1 and J usage is TRDJ1; TRDD3 aligns across 9 bases. Because TCRdb records no J gene, it was assigned here through a match of the DNA to germline. The CDR3 spans 16 residues. CDR1 is TSWWSYY and CDR2 is QGS in the germline V gene. Trimming removed 2 bases from V and 1 base from J; junction bases left unmatched: 5. In DNA form, the CDR3 reads TGTGCTCTTGGGGAATTGGAGGGGGATACCACCGATAAACTCATCTTT. Residues: CALGELEGDTTDKLIF.

This clone was counted a few times. A far larger clone is only one base removed, so a read error is likely. Other DNA variants within this sample encode the same CDR3. The V gene reported is TRDV1; the J gene is uncalled; TRDD3 is taken as the D call from the table, unchecked against the DNA. Germline lookup yields CDR1 TSWWSYY and CDR2 QGS. CDR3 size: 19 residues. CDR3 amino acids: CALGGFDNYVLGDIDKLIF. The CDR3 DNA reads as TGTGCTCTTGGGGGATTCGATAACTACGTACTGGGGGATATCGATAAACTCATCTTC.

This clone was seen repeatedly, ten times or more. This DNA translates differently at residue 8 from the TCRdb protein, which is that of a much larger clone; a read error is likely, and the protein shown is the DNA's own translation. V gene TRDV2 combines with J gene TRDJ1; 8 nucleotides agree with TRDD3. Germline matching of the DNA provided the J gene here, since TCRdb leaves it blank. Germline CDR1 and CDR2: GEAIGNYY and EKD. This CDR3 comprises 16 residues. V was clipped by 3 bases and J by 1 base; unmatched bases: 9. CDR3 residues: CACDSLGGSATDKLIF. CDR3 nucleotides: TGTGCCTGTGACTCACTGGGGGGTTCAGCCACCGATAAACTCATCTTT.

This clone was seen a handful of times. The TCRdb protein comes from a much larger clone and disagrees with this DNA's translation at residue 6, likely due to a read error; the protein given here is derived from the DNA. V gene TRDV1 combines with J gene TRDJ1, with 11 bases fitting TRDD3. Losses at the gene ends were 5 bases for V and 0 bases for J; bases not matched to a gene: 26. Germline lookup yields CDR1 TSWWSYY and CDR2 QGS. CDR3 length: 23 residues. The CDR3 sequence is CALGQCSVDHWGITVGDTDKLIF. The CDR3 nucleotides are TGTGCTCTTGGGCAGTGTTCCGTAGACCACTGGGGGATAACGGTGGGGGACACCGATAAACTCATCTTT.

This clone has only a few counts. The mismatch at residue 6 between this DNA's translation and the TCRdb protein of a much larger clone likely reflects a read error; the protein shown is translated from the DNA. This rearrangement joins TRDV2 to TRDJ1; 10 bases are shared with TRDD3. As TCRdb names no J gene, one was assigned here on the basis of a DNA match to germline. This CDR3 is 16 amino acids long. The junction had 6 bases not matched to a gene; V was cut back by 3 bases and J by 0 bases. CDR1 is GEAIGNYY and CDR2 is EKD in the germline V gene. Written as DNA, the CDR3 is TGTGCCTGTGACGACACTACTGGGGGATACACCGATAAACTCATCTTT. It yields the protein CACDDTTGGYTDKLIF.